A single sample gave rise to the 29 T cell receptor beta chains below, sequenced in a study of Graves' ophthalmopathy and Graves' hyperthyroidism. TCR beta CDR3 amplification used RNA transcripts. RT-PCR with HTBI primers came first, then second-round multiplex PCR. TCRdb recomputed calls from the multiplex PCR reads with MiXCR, one row per CDR3 protein. In the table there are hundreds of thousands of distinct CDR3 sequences, roughly 41% of which are singletons. Sample: peripheral blood. The source of these receptors is an adult man with Graves' ophthalmopathy.

CDR3 in amino acids: CASKDRVAYEQYF. The DNA for the CDR3 is TGTGCCAGTAAAGACAGGGTGGCCTACGAGCAGTACTTC. V usage is TRBV2 and J usage is TRBJ2-7, with 7 bases matching TRBD1. Germline CDR1 reads SNHLY; CDR2 reads FYNNEI. The CDR3 consists of 13 residues. Losses at the gene ends were 9 bases for V and 2 bases for J; bases not matched to a gene: 7.

This clonotype was observed many times. This chain joins TRBV2 and TRBJ1-1, with D hard to call. The germline CDR1 and CDR2 sequences are SNHLY and FYNNEI. The CDR3 has 13 amino acids. V gave up 5 bases and J gave up 5 bases, with 12 bases separating them. CDR3 nucleotides: TGTGCCAGCAGTTACAGCCTCCGAACTGAAGCTTTCTTT. It codes for CASSYSLRTEAFF.

This chain links TRBV20-1 with TRBJ1-1, with 12 bases that match TRBD1. Trimming removed 5 bases from V and 4 bases from J; junction bases left unmatched: 14. The V gene's germline CDR1 is DFQATT and CDR2 SNEGSKA (reference sequence). The CDR3 loop spans 17 amino acids. The DNA for the CDR3 is TGCAGTGCTTGCCCCCTGGGACAGGGGGCACGGGGCACTGAAGCTTTCTTT. Encoded protein: CSACPLGQGARGTEAFF.

In the case of this clonotype: This sequence may be a read error, since a much larger clone differs from it by one base. The chain is built from TRBV2 and TRBJ2-7; D unclear. Germline CDR1 and CDR2: SNHLY and FYNNEI. CDR3 length: 12 residues. CDR3 DNA: TGTGCCAGCAGTGACTCACCCTACAAGCAGTACTTC. Its translation: CASSDSPYKQYF. The full variable domain, completed using reference TRBV2 and TRBJ2-7, is EPEVTQTPSHQVTQMGQEVILRCVPISNHLYFYWYRQILGQKVEFLVSFYNNEISEKSEIFDDQFSVERPDGSNFTLKIRSTKLEDSAMYFCASSDSPYKQYFGPGTRLTVT.

The V gene is TRBV7-9, the J gene TRBJ1-1, with D perhaps TRBD1 (5 bases). CDR1 is SEHNR and CDR2 is FQNEAQ in the germline V gene (reference sequence). The CDR3 is made up of 15 amino acids. Trimming left V 4 bases short and J 1 base short, with 13 bases between. In nucleotides, the CDR3 is TGTGCCAGCAGCTCTACAGGCCATCCGAACACTGAAGCTTTCTTT. This codes for CASSSTGHPNTEAFF.

The J gene is TRBJ1-2, the V gene TRBV4-1, with D perhaps matching TRBD1 (6 bases). V shed 0 bases and J shed 13 bases, with 12 bases lying between them. CDR3 length equals 12 residues. The germline gives CDR1 MGHRA, CDR2 YSYEKL. CDR3 nucleotides: TGCGCCAGCAGCCAAGATGTAAGGGGGTGCACCTTC. The encoded protein is CASSQDVRGCTF.

The chain combines TRBV10-3 with TRBJ1-3; 7 bases match TRBD1. CDR3 size: 12 residues. Trimming cost V 6 bases and J 7 bases; bases outside gene matches: 3. The germline V gene encodes CDR1 ENHRY and CDR2 SYGVKD. CDR3 nucleotide sequence: TGTGCCATCAGGGAGACAGGGAACACCATATATTTT. Residues: CAIRETGNTIYF.

At least ten counts were recorded for this clonotype. The CDR3 loop is CSVGQVNTEAFF. In nucleotides, the CDR3 is TGCAGCGTTGGGCAGGTGAACACTGAAGCTTTCTTT. This sequence joins TRBV29-1 and TRBJ1-1; D uncertain. V lost 4 bases and J lost 0, with 6 bases in between. Germline values: CDR1 SQVTM, CDR2 ANQGSEA. The CDR3 is 12 amino acids.

This clonotype was observed a few times. The rearrangement links TRBV2 to TRBJ2-5; D might be TRBD2 (5 bases). Germline V gene lookup returns CDR1 SNHLY and CDR2 FYNNEI. Trimming removed 5 bases at V and 9 bases at J, with 19 bases between. The CDR3 consists of 14 residues. This chain's CDR3 is CASSPLPRAGPQYF. Here the CDR3 DNA reads TGTGCCAGCAGTCCTTTACCGAGGGCCGGGCCCCAGTACTTC.

Note on this clonotype: A junction end diverges from the germline sequence, so it may reflect a read error. This chain uses TRBV10-3 with TRBJ1-4; D is unclear. The CDR3 loop spans 15 amino acids. Germline V gives CDR1 ENHRY, CDR2 SYGVKD. DNA for the CDR3: TGTGCCAGCAGTGCGGCCAATCGGGTTGACGAAAAACTGTTTTTT. It encodes CASSAANRVDEKLFF.

This clonotype was seen ten or more times. The J gene is TRBJ2-6, the V gene TRBV29-1; 12 nucleotides match TRBD1. V was pared by 6 bases and J by 4 bases, with 13 bases of the junction left unmatched. Per germline, CDR1 SQVTM and CDR2 ANQGSEA. CDR3 length equals 18 residues. The CDR3 sequence is CSVQGGTGGASGANVLTF. CDR3 coding DNA: TGCAGCGTCCAAGGAGGGACAGGGGGCGCTTCCGGGGCCAACGTCCTGACTTTC.

The chain has TRBV15 and TRBJ1-2; the match to TRBD1 covers 7 bases. The germline gives CDR1 LNHNV, CDR2 YYDKDF (reference sequence). After removal of 7 bases from V and 0 bases from J, the junction contained 11 bases not matched to a gene. The CDR3 sequence is 16 residues long. The CDR3 region is CATISGTALANYGYTF. In DNA, the CDR3 is TGTGCCACCATCAGTGGGACAGCTCTAGCTAACTATGGCTACACCTTC.

Concerning this clonotype itself: This may stem from a read error, because a much larger clone lies one nucleotide away. This sequence joins TRBV4-1 and TRBJ2-5; unclear D gene. V lost 0 bases and J 3 bases, leaving 8 bases between the germline ends. This CDR3 comprises 14 residues. Germline-derived CDR1 and CDR2 are MGHRA and YSYEKL. CDR3 loop: CASSQERAEETQYF. For the CDR3, the DNA is TGCGCCAGCAGCCAAGAGAGAGCCGAAGAGACCCAGTACTTC.

The rearrangement uses TRBV5-4 and TRBJ2-7, with TRBD1 matching over 9 bases. V dropped 1 base and J dropped 4; count of bases not matched to a gene: 9. CDR1 is SGHNT and CDR2 is YYREEE in the germline V gene (reference sequence). CDR3 size: 16 residues. The CDR3 sequence: CASSLSLGTGWYEQYF. In DNA form, the CDR3 reads TGTGCCAGCAGCTTGTCGCTCGGGACAGGGTGGTACGAGCAGTACTTC. Using reference TRBV5-4 and TRBJ2-7 for the parts outside the CDR3, the full variable domain is ETGVTQSPTHLIKTRGQQVTLRCSSQSGHNTVSWYQQALGQGPQFIFQYYREEENGRGNFPPRFSGLQFPNYSSELNVNALELDDSALYLCASSLSLGTGWYEQYFGPGTRLTVT.

This chain connects TRBV29-1 to TRBJ2-7; 10 positions match TRBD1. Trimming at V came to 7 bases and at J to 7 bases, leaving 19 bases not matched to a gene. This CDR3 spans 16 amino acids. The germline V gene has CDR1 SQVTM and CDR2 ANQGSEA. The chain's CDR3 is CSARTSGQGVASEQYF. CDR3 sequence (DNA): TGCAGCGCCCGAACTAGCGGACAGGGGGTGGCGAGTGAGCAGTACTTC.

A remark on this clonotype: One end of the junction does not line up with germline, which may come from a read error. This chain links TRBV25-1 with TRBJ2-2; possibly TRBD1 or TRBD2 for D (5 bases each). CDR3 size: 12 residues. Germline CDR1 reads MGHDK; CDR2 reads SYGVNS. The CDR3 protein is CASSDGAGKLFF. Here the CDR3 DNA reads TGTGCCAGCAGTGACGGGGCCGGGAAGCTGTTTTTT.

In this sample, this clonotype turned up many times. This chain connects TRBV7-3 to TRBJ1-6; D not resolved. Germline loops: CDR1 SGHTA, CDR2 FQGTGA. The germline V and J ends were trimmed by 5 bases and 6 bases, with 8 bases remaining between them. This CDR3 has 13 amino acids. CDR3 region: CASSLSRNSPLHF. DNA of the CDR3: TGTGCCAGCAGCCTTTCACGTAATTCACCCCTCCACTTT.

The V and J genes are TRBV20-1 and TRBJ2-7; TRBD1 agrees at 7 bases. The V and J ends lost 3 bases and 3 bases, in that order; junction bases with no gene match: 5. The CDR3 length is 13 residues. The germline CDR1 and CDR2 sequences are DFQATT and SNEGSKA (reference sequence). The DNA for the CDR3 is TGCAGTGCTAGCGACAGGGCACTCTACGAGCAGTACTTC. It translates to CSASDRALYEQYF.

This clonotype was observed at least ten times. DNA of the CDR3: TGCGCCAGCAGCTTGACTCGGGGTTTCTACGAGCAGTACTTC. Protein product: CASSLTRGFYEQYF. The V gene is TRBV5-1, the J gene TRBJ2-7; D is possibly TRBD2 (5 bases). The V and J ends lost 1 base and 3 bases respectively, with 11 bases between them. The CDR3 loop spans 14 amino acids. Germline V gene lookup returns CDR1 SGHRS and CDR2 YFSETQ.

The sample holds one count of this clonotype. This sequence joins TRBV20-1 and TRBJ1-6, with D unclear. In germline, CDR1 is DFQATT, CDR2 SNEGSKA (reference sequence). The CDR3 has 15 residues. The V end was cut by 1 base, the J end by 6 bases, with 13 bases between. CDR3 in DNA: TGCAGTGCTAGAGTGACACTGGAAACTAATTCACCCCTCCACTTT. Encoded protein: CSARVTLETNSPLHF.

This clonotype came up a few times. This chain uses TRBV6-5 with TRBJ1-1; the D is unclear. The V gene lost 6 bases and the J gene lost 7 bases, with 15 bases spanning the gap. The germline V gene has CDR1 MNHEY and CDR2 SVGAGI. CDR3 size: 13 residues. CDR3: CASSRSAGGEAFF. The CDR3 bases are TGTGCCAGCAGCCGGAGTGCGGGCGGTGAAGCTTTCTTT.

Turning to this clonotype: Being one base from a much bigger clone, this may be a read error. The chain joins TRBV10-2 to TRBJ1-2; a weak D match, TRBD1 (6 bases). This CDR3 contains 13 residues. The germline CDR1 and CDR2 sequences are WSHSY and SAAADI. V lost 10 bases, J lost 6 bases, and 18 bases lay in between. CDR3 DNA sequence: TGCGCCATCGATACAGGGCCTCGTCATGGCTACACCTTC. It codes for CAIDTGPRHGYTF.

The gene calls are TRBV19 and TRBJ1-4; no clear D. CDR1 and CDR2 from the germline V gene are LNHDA and SQIVND (reference sequence). This CDR3 region has 14 residues. V lost 0 bases and J lost 5, with 7 bases in between. CDR3 loop: CASSIEYLNEKLFF. CDR3 bases: TGTGCCAGTAGTATAGAATACCTGAATGAAAAACTGTTTTTT.

This clonotype appeared once. V gene TRBV29-1 combines with J gene TRBJ1-2; D gene ambiguous. The germline CDR1 and CDR2 sequences are SQVTM and ANQGSEA. V dropped 6 bases and J dropped 7 bases, with 18 bases sitting between them. The CDR3 is 13 amino acids. The CDR3, as DNA: TGCAGCGTGGATTCCCTTTCCTTACGTGGCTACACCTTC. Amino acids: CSVDSLSLRGYTF.

V and J are TRBV25-1 and TRBJ2-7; weak D call: TRBD2 (5 bases). The germline V gene encodes CDR1 MGHDK and CDR2 SYGVNS. The V gene lost 3 bases and the J gene lost 8 bases, with 17 bases spanning the gap. The CDR3 loop spans 14 amino acids. The CDR3 DNA is TGTGCCAGCAGTGATAGTGCCGGGGAGATTAAGCAGTACTTC. It specifies CASSDSAGEIKQYF.

This chain connects TRBV29-1 to TRBJ2-7; D may match TRBD1 or TRBD2 (5 bases each). This CDR3 region has 12 residues. Germline V gene sequence: CDR1 SQVTM, CDR2 ANQGSEA. The CDR3 loop reads CSLGQEAYEQYF. CDR3 DNA: TGCAGTTTGGGGCAGGAGGCCTACGAGCAGTACTTC.

This clonotype was recorded a few times. J is TRBJ1-6 and V is TRBV5-1; TRBD1 agrees at 11 bases. This CDR3 contains 18 residues. Unmatched junction bases numbered 12, after V lost 0 bases and J lost 10 bases. Germline V CDR1 and CDR2: SGHRS, YFSETQ. CDR3 sequence (DNA): TGCGCCAGCAGCTTGGAGGGGACAGGGGGAATTGGAAGATCACCCCTCCACTTT. Translated: CASSLEGTGGIGRSPLHF.

The rearrangement links TRBV7-9 to TRBJ2-7, with 11 bases that match TRBD1. V gave up 2 bases and J gave up 7 bases; unmatched junction bases: 7. Per the germline V gene, CDR1 is SEHNR and CDR2 is FQNEAQ (reference sequence). The CDR3 totals 15 residues. CDR3 DNA: TGTGCCAGCAGCTTATGGACAGGGGGCGCGTGGGAGCAGTACTTC. Encoded protein: CASSLWTGGAWEQYF.

The V gene is TRBV20-1, the J gene TRBJ2-7, with 8 bases that match TRBD2. Trimming at V came to 5 bases and at J to 2 bases, leaving 8 bases not matched to a gene. Germline V CDR1 and CDR2: DFQATT, SNEGSKA (reference sequence). The CDR3 contains 14 residues. CDR3 amino acids: CSARSGSAAYEQYF. CDR3 coding DNA: TGCAGTGCTCGCAGCGGGAGTGCAGCCTACGAGCAGTACTTC.